The 27 T cell receptor beta chains below come from one sample, sequenced in a study of beta chain features in type 1 diabetes. Broader study findings: Moderate yet significant TCRB CDR3 shortening was seen in Type 1 diabetes patients in all four CD4+ subsets.

As every portion of the isolated RNA was reverse transcribed, the sequencing read expressed TCRB transcripts. The method was immunoSEQ multiplex PCR; TCRdb's version includes in-frame clones alone and lacks a portion of them. The sample lists 300,000 to 450,000 clones; 9.5% to 10% were seen once. These TCRs' antigens remain unknown. What was sequenced was central memory CD4+ T cells from blood. The receptors stem from a man aged 30 to 39 with type 1 diabetes.

The V gene is TRBV5-1, the J gene TRBJ2-3; 11 nucleotides line up with TRBD2. This CDR3 region has 16 residues. Germline assignment: CDR1 SGHRS and CDR2 YFSETQ. V was pared by 0 bases and J by 4 bases, with 4 bases of the junction left unmatched. CDR3 sequence reads: CASSLETSGSADTQYF. The DNA for the CDR3 is TGCGCCAGCAGCTTGGAAACTAGCGGGAGTGCAGATACGCAGTATTTT.

This clone was picked up many times. The J gene is TRBJ2-1, the V gene TRBV7-9; maybe TRBD1 (5 bases). The V gene lost 5 bases and the J gene lost 8 bases, with 22 bases spanning the gap. Germline loops: CDR1 SEHNR, CDR2 FQNEAQ (reference sequence). The CDR3 is 16 residues long. The CDR3 DNA is TGTGCCAGCAGCAGTAGAGAGGTGCCAGGGATGCATGAGCAGTTCTTC. Translation: CASSSREVPGMHEQFF.

The J gene is TRBJ2-7, the V gene TRBV7-9; D gene uncertain. The V end lost 5 bases, the J end lost 9 bases, and 14 bases lay between the germline ends. The CDR3 has 12 amino acids. Germline CDR1 SEHNR, CDR2 FQNEAQ (reference sequence). The CDR3 is CASSREDLGQYF. The CDR3 DNA reads as TGTGCCAGCAGCAGGGAAGATTTGGGGCAGTACTTC. Full variable domain (missing parts from reference TRBV7-9 and TRBJ2-7): DTGVSQNPRHKITKRGQNVTFRCDPISEHNRLYWYRQTLGQGPEFLTYFQNEAQLEKSRLLSDRFSAERPKGSFSTLEIQRTEQGDSAMYLCASSREDLGQYFGPGTRLTVT.

This clone has just a few counts. CDR3 amino acids: CASLAPGADTQYF. CDR3 DNA sequence: TGCGCCAGCCTCGCACCCGGCGCAGATACGCAGTATTTT. The chain employs TRBV5-1 and TRBJ2-3; the D is unclear. The ends were cut back, 7 bases at V and 4 bases at J, with 13 bases in the middle. The germline V gene encodes CDR1 SGHRS and CDR2 YFSETQ. This CDR3 spans 13 amino acids.

This clone came up many times. J is TRBJ2-2 and V is TRBV5-6; D call uncertain. This CDR3 has 12 residues. CDR1 and CDR2 (germline): SGHDT, YYEEEE. V was shortened by 0 bases and J by 5 bases, with 2 bases between the two germline ends. This CDR3 is CASSLETGELFF. CDR3 in DNA: TGTGCCAGCAGCTTGGAAACCGGGGAGCTGTTTTTT.

In this sample, this clone turned up a few times. In DNA, the CDR3 is TGTGCCAGCACCAGAGGACCCAACAATGAGCAGTTCTTC. The encoded protein is CASTRGPNNEQFF. This chain connects TRBV5-6 to TRBJ2-1; no clear D. CDR3 length equals 13 residues. Per the germline V gene, CDR1 is SGHDT and CDR2 is YYEEEE. V lost 6 bases to trimming and J lost 5 bases, with 12 bases between them.

This clone was observed many times. The genes are TRBV7-8 and TRBJ2-1; D unclear. Germline CDR1 and CDR2: SGHVS and FQNEAQ. V was cut by 1 base and J by 5 bases, with 6 bases left in between. This CDR3 has 13 residues. The CDR3 DNA reads as TGTGCCAGCAGCTTAGGACTTAACAATGAGCAGTTCTTC. Protein: CASSLGLNNEQFF.

This clone occurred a few times. The genes are TRBV5-1 and TRBJ2-1; the D call may be TRBD1 or TRBD2 (5 bases each). The CDR3 runs to 16 residues. Germline loops: CDR1 SGHRS, CDR2 YFSETQ. The germline V and J ends were trimmed by 2 bases and 0 bases, with 12 bases remaining between them. CDR3 residues: CASSLGRDASYNEQFF. CDR3 sequence (DNA): TGCGCCAGCAGCTTAGGCCGGGACGCCTCCTACAATGAGCAGTTCTTC.

This clone was counted a few times. This rearrangement joins TRBV2 to TRBJ1-2, with D unclear. This CDR3 comprises 12 residues. V lost 7 bases and J lost 0, with 6 bases in between. The germline V gene has CDR1 SNHLY and CDR2 FYNNEI. Here the CDR3 reads CASNPANYGYTF. As DNA, the CDR3 is TGTGCCAGCAATCCAGCTAACTATGGCTACACCTTC.

V is TRBV2 and J is TRBJ2-7; D uncertain. Per the germline V gene, CDR1 is SNHLY and CDR2 is FYNNEI. This CDR3 has 14 residues. V dropped 6 bases and J dropped 1 base, with 13 bases sitting between them. CDR3 loop: CASRWLSDSYEQYF. CDR3 sequence (DNA): TGTGCCAGCAGGTGGTTGTCGGATTCCTACGAGCAGTACTTC.

This rearrangement joins TRBV11-2 to TRBJ1-2; 9 bases map to TRBD1. Germline trimming cut 5 bases from V and 8 bases from J; bases unmatched to any gene: 6. Germline lookup yields CDR1 SGHAT and CDR2 FQNNGV. This CDR3 comprises 13 residues. The CDR3 nucleotides read TGTGCCAGCAGCAGGGGACAGGGACTCGGCTACACCTTC. Its translation is CASSRGQGLGYTF.

The CDR3 loop reads CASSRDFDTDTQYF. CDR3 nucleotide sequence: TGTGCCAGCAGCCGGGACTTCGACACAGATACGCAGTATTTT. This chain links TRBV7-2 with TRBJ2-3; D perhaps matches TRBD2 (6 bases). There are 14 residues in the CDR3. The germline V gene encodes CDR1 SGHTA and CDR2 FQGNSA. V lost 5 bases, J lost 2 bases, and 11 bases lay in between.

The chain is built from TRBV5-6 and TRBJ1-2; TRBD1 might be the D (5 bases). This CDR3 has 13 amino acids. Germline lookup yields CDR1 SGHDT and CDR2 YYEEEE. V was clipped by 3 bases and J by 5 bases, with 11 bases between them. DNA of the CDR3: TGTGCCAGCAGCTCCGGGGCAGAGTATGGCTACACCTTC. This sequence encodes CASSSGAEYGYTF.

This clone was counted a few times. This chain joins TRBV5-1 and TRBJ1-3; D gene unclear. Germline assignment: CDR1 SGHRS and CDR2 YFSETQ. The CDR3 length is 15 residues. V shed 0 bases and J shed 0 bases, with 7 bases lying between them. CDR3 DNA: TGCGCCAGCAGCTTGGAGCTGAACTCTGGAAACACCATATATTTT. The encoded protein is CASSLELNSGNTIYF.

The V and J genes are TRBV10-3 and TRBJ2-6; 7 bases match TRBD2. The CDR3 consists of 17 residues. Trimming removed 8 bases from V and 0 bases from J; junction bases left unmatched: 10. CDR1 is ENHRY, CDR2 SYGVKD, per germline. CDR3 in amino acids: CAIQNSRGGSGANVLTF. Written as DNA, the CDR3 is TGTGCCATCCAAAATAGCCGCGGGGGCTCTGGGGCCAACGTCCTGACTTTC.

The CDR3 sequence is CASKVLAGGPDTQYF. The CDR3 DNA sequence: TGTGCCAGTAAGGTGTTAGCGGGAGGGCCAGATACGCAGTATTTT. V usage is TRBV19 and J usage is TRBJ2-3; the match to TRBD2 covers 11 bases. The CDR3 length is 15 residues. With 7 bases clipped from V and 4 bases from J, the junction kept 7 bases outside the gene matches. Germline-derived CDR1 and CDR2 are LNHDA and SQIVND (reference sequence).

For the CDR3, the DNA is TGTGCCAGCACCCTCCGGACCCCCTACAATGAGCAGTTCTTC. Protein sequence: CASTLRTPYNEQFF. The gene calls are TRBV27 and TRBJ2-1; unclear D gene. Germline V CDR1 and CDR2: MNHEY, SMNVEV (reference sequence). The length of the CDR3 is 14 residues. The V gene lost 7 bases and the J gene lost 2 bases, with 12 bases spanning the gap.

In DNA form, the CDR3 reads TGTGCCAGCAGTTCCCATTACTACGAGCAGTACTTC. It is translated as CASSSHYYEQYF. This sequence joins TRBV28 and TRBJ2-7; no firm D call. Per the germline V gene, CDR1 is MDHEN and CDR2 is SYDVKM. The CDR3 extends over 12 amino acids. Trimming took off 4 bases at V and 3 bases at J, with 7 bases between the two ends.

V and J are TRBV5-1 and TRBJ1-2, with a possible D match to TRBD1 (6 bases). V was shortened by 3 bases and J by 4 bases, with 13 bases between the two germline ends. Germline CDR1 reads SGHRS; CDR2 reads YFSETQ. The CDR3 has 14 amino acids. The CDR3 protein is CASSYGQSTYGYTF. The CDR3 DNA is TGCGCCAGCAGCTATGGACAGTCGACCTATGGCTACACCTTC.

This clone was recorded a few times. The chain employs TRBV21-1 and TRBJ2-5; the D call of TRBD2 is as the table states it, not checked on the DNA. TRBV21-1 is an annotated pseudogene. The CDR3 consists of 14 residues. The CDR3 DNA reads as TGTGCCAGCAGCCAAGAGAGGGTAAGGGAGACCCAGTACTTC. Amino acids: CASSQERVRETQYF.

The chain joins TRBV7-2 to TRBJ1-1; D is ambiguous. Germline V gene data show CDR1 as SGHTA and CDR2 as FQGNSA. This CDR3 region has 12 residues. With 4 bases removed from V and 7 bases from J, the gap between germline ends came to 10 bases. The CDR3 is CASSSSVSEAFF. Written as DNA, the CDR3 is TGTGCCAGCAGCTCGTCAGTGAGTGAAGCTTTCTTT.

The rearrangement joins TRBV6-6 to TRBJ2-1; tentatively, D is TRBD1 or TRBD2 (5 bases each). CDR1 and CDR2 (germline): MNHNY, SVGAGI (reference sequence). V lost 6 bases, J lost 2 bases, and 14 bases lay in between. The CDR3 consists of 15 residues. CDR3 sequence (DNA): TGTGCCAGCAGAACCGGGACGCTTACCTACAATGAGCAGTTCTTC. Translated, it gives CASRTGTLTYNEQFF.

This clone was seen more than once but under ten times. The chain combines TRBV2 with TRBJ1-5; 8 bases line up with TRBD1. Germline CDR1 SNHLY, CDR2 FYNNEI. The V gene end was trimmed by 2 bases and the J gene end by 1 base; junction bases not matched to a gene: 4. The CDR3 loop spans 16 amino acids. The CDR3 DNA is TGTGCCAGCAGTGAACGGGCAGGGGGCAGCAATCAGCCCCAGCATTTT. Residues: CASSERAGGSNQPQHF.

This clone has only a few counts. V is TRBV6-6 and J is TRBJ2-5, with D maybe TRBD1 (5 bases). Between the trimmed V and J ends, which lost 2 bases and 2 bases, there was a span of 12 bases. The CDR3 is 15 amino acids. Germline assignment: CDR1 MNHNY and CDR2 SVGAGI (reference sequence). The CDR3: CASSYRGSAQETQYF. CDR3 nucleotides: TGTGCCAGCAGTTACAGGGGATCAGCTCAAGAGACCCAGTACTTC.

The V call is TRBV6-5, the J call TRBJ1-1; D unresolved. Trimming cost V 2 bases and J 3 bases, with 13 bases left between them. The CDR3 sequence is 15 residues long. Germline CDR1 is MNHEY and CDR2 is SVGAGI. The DNA for the CDR3 is TGTGCCAGCAGTTACACCCGCAGGTCGGACACTGAAGCTTTCTTT. Its translation is CASSYTRRSDTEAFF.

This clone was counted between two and nine times. J is TRBJ2-2 and V is TRBV27; perhaps TRBD1 as D (6 bases). Between the trimmed V and J ends, which lost 4 bases and 10 bases, there was a span of 19 bases. Germline-derived CDR1 and CDR2 are MNHEY and SMNVEV (reference sequence). This CDR3 is 15 amino acids long. For the CDR3, the DNA is TGTGCCAGCAGTTACAGGGTATGGTCTGGCGCGGAGCTGTTTTTT. Its protein is CASSYRVWSGAELFF.

The sample holds a few counts of this clone. The rearrangement links TRBV7-9 to TRBJ2-1, with TRBD2 identical over 8 bases. The CDR3 extends over 15 amino acids. After removal of 6 bases from V and 8 bases from J, the junction contained 12 bases not matched to a gene. Germline-derived CDR1 and CDR2 are SEHNR and FQNEAQ (reference sequence). Here the CDR3 reads CASRKNRGGLDEQFF. CDR3 DNA: TGTGCCAGCAGAAAGAACCGGGGGGGCTTAGATGAGCAGTTCTTC.